This T cell receptor (beta chain) was captured by sequencing in a study of T cell responses to AZD1222 COVID-19 vaccine. Regarding the study as a whole: Among those given AZD1222, only five or six were seropositive at baseline.

Clones were read by immunoSEQ multiplex PCR, and TCRdb kept only the in-frame ones, dropping some. Found here are roughly 120,000 clones, approximately 90% of them singletons; the top ten hold 4% to 5%. In this sample, this clone turned up once. The antigen remains unidentified. Germline-derived CDR1 and CDR2 are SQVTM and ANQGSEA. The germline V and J ends were trimmed by 5 bases and 0 bases, with 6 bases remaining between them. CDR3 length equals 12 residues. The V gene is TRBV29-1, the J gene TRBJ2-3; no clear D. The sequence was collected from an adult who received the MenACWY meningococcal vaccine as a control. Source: peripheral blood, taken 28 days after the second dose of the MenACWY control vaccine. CDR3: CSVLDSTDTQYF. CDR3 nucleotide sequence: TGCAGCGTTTTGGACAGCACAGATACGCAGTATTTT.